Below, 16 T cell receptor beta chains from the same sample are listed, as sequenced in a study of technical replicates of blood from a handful of donors. This table comes from immunoSEQ multiplex PCR, and its TCRdb copy is limited to in-frame clones, with some not included. The sample includes about 76,000 clones, just over 85% of them seen just once. The sequenced sample was PBMCs. Receptors were obtained from a human donor in good health. Some clones in this sample may be carry-over from other donors' samples.

Here the CDR3 DNA reads TGTGCCAGTAGTCCCCAGGGAACAGATACGCAGTATTTT. This translates into CASSPQGTDTQYF. This chain links TRBV19 with TRBJ2-3, with D possibly being TRBD1 (5 bases). From germline, CDR1 is LNHDA and CDR2 SQIVND (reference sequence). The CDR3 runs 13 residues. Trimming took off 5 bases at V and 3 bases at J, with 9 bases between the two ends.

The chain couples TRBV7-9 to TRBJ2-7; D might be TRBD2 (6 bases). Trimming took 5 bases from V and 1 from J, leaving 27 bases between them. The CDR3 consists of 19 residues. Per the germline V gene, CDR1 is SEHNR and CDR2 is FQNEAQ (reference sequence). CDR3 region: CASSKASGTGVDGSYEQYF. The CDR3 DNA reads as TGTGCCAGCAGCAAAGCCTCGGGCACGGGGGTTGATGGATCCTACGAGCAGTACTTC.

The chain is built from TRBV7-9 and TRBJ1-5; TRBD1 matches 7 bases. V gave up 9 bases and J gave up 0 bases; unmatched junction bases: 14. There are 17 residues in the CDR3. Germline CDR1 and CDR2: SEHNR and FQNEAQ (reference sequence). CDR3 residues: CASIIGGTVYSNQPQHF. CDR3 sequence (DNA): TGTGCCAGTATCATAGGGGGGACAGTCTATAGCAATCAGCCCCAGCATTTT.

The chain employs TRBV12-5 and TRBJ2-7; 7 bases map to TRBD1. The CDR3 spans 17 residues. The junction had 8 bases not matched to a gene; V was cut back by 0 bases and J by 0 bases. The germline V gene has CDR1 LGHNT and CDR2 FRNRAP. The CDR3 here is CASGLVLGTVLSYEQYF. The CDR3 DNA reads TGTGCTAGTGGTTTGGTACTCGGGACAGTCCTCTCCTACGAGCAGTACTTC.

The chain joins TRBV9 to TRBJ1-5; D possibly corresponds to TRBD1 (5 bases). The germline V gene has CDR1 SGDLS and CDR2 YYNGEE. V was trimmed by 0 bases and J by 3 bases, leaving 10 bases between them. This CDR3 comprises 15 residues. CDR3 in amino acids: CASSVGMTVNQPQHF. The CDR3 DNA is TGTGCCAGCAGCGTAGGAATGACAGTCAATCAGCCCCAGCATTTT.

The chain links TRBV2 to TRBJ2-7; 9 bases line up with TRBD1. The length of the CDR3 is 17 residues. CDR1 and CDR2 (germline): SNHLY, FYNNEI. J lost 0 bases, V lost 5 bases, and 11 bases had no gene match. The CDR3 reads CASSSIPDRGASYEQYF. Here the CDR3 DNA reads TGTGCCAGCAGTTCCATCCCGGACAGGGGAGCCTCCTACGAGCAGTACTTC.

The chain has TRBV27 and TRBJ1-4, with TRBD1 as a possible D gene (6 bases). The length of the CDR3 is 14 residues. The ends were cut back, 5 bases at V and 5 bases at J, with 12 bases in the middle. Germline lookup yields CDR1 MNHEY and CDR2 SMNVEV (reference sequence). CDR3 protein: CASSGTRGNEKLFF. The CDR3, as DNA: TGTGCCAGCAGTGGGACAAGGGGGAATGAAAAACTGTTTTTT.

The chain joins TRBV2 to TRBJ2-7; 7 positions match TRBD2. J gave up 0 bases and V 4 bases, and 12 bases lay outside the gene matches. CDR3 size: 17 residues. Germline loops: CDR1 SNHLY, CDR2 FYNNEI. CDR3 DNA sequence: TGTGCCAGCAGTGGCGGTCTTGGGAGGGATCACTCCTACGAGCAGTACTTC. Its translation is CASSGGLGRDHSYEQYF.

This clone counts as medium-sized (0.01 to 0.1%). The junction departs from the called germline gene at one end, perhaps through a read error. The gene calls are TRBV13 and TRBJ2-7; the D gene is possibly TRBD2 (6 bases). The germline V gene encodes CDR1 PRHDT and CDR2 FYEKMQ (reference sequence). The CDR3 has 15 amino acids. CDR3 DNA: TGTGCCAGCACCTTAGGGCCTACGGGAGAGTACGAGCAGTACTTC. Its translation is CASTLGPTGEYEQYF.

The rearrangement uses TRBV6-1 and TRBJ1-5; possible D gene TRBD1, 5 bases. CDR3 length equals 14 residues. CDR1 MNHNS and CDR2 SASEGT come from the germline V gene. V shed 0 bases and J shed 4 bases, with 7 bases lying between them. The CDR3 protein is CASSEAHRNQPQHF. DNA of the CDR3: TGTGCCAGCAGTGAAGCGCACAGGAATCAGCCCCAGCATTTT.

The chain uses TRBV18 and TRBJ2-7; 10 positions match TRBD2. With V trimmed by 2 bases and J by 2 bases, 3 bases remained unmatched. This CDR3 has 15 amino acids. The germline gives CDR1 KGHSH, CDR2 LQKENI. For the CDR3, the DNA is TGTGCCAGCTCACCAAGCACTAGCGGGGCCTACGAGCAGTACTTC. Residues: CASSPSTSGAYEQYF.

The V call is TRBV7-7, the J call TRBJ2-7; D may be TRBD1 (6 bases). This CDR3 is built from 14 residues. V was cut by 2 bases and J by 3 bases, with 11 bases left in between. The germline V gene encodes CDR1 SSHAT and CDR2 FNYEAQ (reference sequence). In DNA form, the CDR3 reads TGTGCCAGCAGCTTAACTACAGGGAGCTACGAGCAGTACTTC. Its translation: CASSLTTGSYEQYF.

The chain recombines TRBV4-1 with TRBJ2-2; 9 nucleotides agree with TRBD2. Germline assignment: CDR1 MGHRA and CDR2 YSYEKL. J was trimmed by 4 bases and V by 0 bases; bases with no gene match: 9. This CDR3 has 18 amino acids. The CDR3 region is CASSQDGGRASTTGELFF. In nucleotides, the CDR3 is TGCGCCAGCAGCCAAGACGGCGGGAGGGCCTCGACCACCGGGGAGCTGTTTTTT.

The chain is built from TRBV6-6 and TRBJ1-1, with 8 bases fitting TRBD1. This CDR3 has 14 amino acids. CDR1 and CDR2 (germline): MNHNY, SVGAGI (reference sequence). With 1 base clipped from V and 3 bases from J, the junction kept 1 base outside the gene matches. CDR3 in DNA: TGTGCCAGCAGTTACTTGACAGGGGACACTGAAGCTTTCTTT. Protein sequence: CASSYLTGDTEAFF.

The chain couples TRBV11-3 to TRBJ2-3; D perhaps matches TRBD2 (5 bases). This CDR3 has 13 residues. V was trimmed by 4 bases and J by 2 bases, leaving 7 bases between them. Germline lookup yields CDR1 SGHNT and CDR2 YENEEA. The CDR3 coding sequence is TGTGCCAGCAGCTCGGGGTCCACAGATACGCAGTATTTT. Protein sequence: CASSSGSTDTQYF.

This chain connects TRBV14 to TRBJ1-1, with a tentative D call TRBD1 (6 bases). The CDR3 extends over 14 amino acids. Germline V gene lookup returns CDR1 SGHDN and CDR2 FVKESK. Trimming removed 6 bases from V and 1 base from J, with 12 bases in between. For the CDR3, the DNA is TGTGCCAGCAGGTACCAGGGGAGGAACACTGAAGCTTTCTTT. Translated, it gives CASRYQGRNTEAFF.